Following are 28 T cell receptor beta chains from one sample sequenced in a study of spatial heterogeneity in lung cancer. Using its own MiXCR run on the 5' RACE reads, TCRdb lists one record per CDR3 protein. The table has approximately 40,000 distinct CDR3 sequences, approximately 5.2% seen once. Time point described: sample taken at primary tumor resection. Sequences were derived from PBMCs, sampled at surgery. The receptors here all came from a female donor with early-stage non-small cell lung cancer.

This clonotype was seen repeatedly, ten times or more. The chain links TRBV24-1 to TRBJ1-6, with D tentatively TRBD1 (6 bases). V lost 4 bases to trimming and J lost 6 bases, with 12 bases between them. CDR1 and CDR2 (germline): KGHDR, SFDVKD. There are 15 residues in the CDR3. The CDR3 here is CATSDGPGANSPLHF. The CDR3 nucleotides read TGTGCCACCAGTGACGGCCCAGGGGCTAATTCACCCCTCCACTTT.

This sequence joins TRBV11-2 and TRBJ1-6; no firm D call. CDR1 and CDR2 from the germline V gene are SGHAT and FQNNGV. V was trimmed by 4 bases and J by 10 bases, leaving 14 bases between them. The CDR3 is 14 amino acids. CDR3 in DNA: TGTGCCAGCAGCTCACCATACCGGACGTCACCCCTCCACTTT. This translates into CASSSPYRTSPLHF.

In this sample, this clonotype turned up many times. The chain links TRBV7-6 to TRBJ2-1, with D uncertain. CDR3 length: 12 amino acids. Germline CDR1 and CDR2: SGHVS and FNYEAQ. V dropped 3 bases and J dropped 6 bases, with 6 bases sitting between them. In DNA form, the CDR3 reads TGTGCCAGCAGCTTCAAGGGCAATGAGCAGTTCTTC. The encoded protein is CASSFKGNEQFF.

In its sample, this clonotype was seen many times. The chain uses TRBV6-2 or TRBV6-3 and TRBJ2-5; no definite D call. The CDR3 totals 12 residues. V lost 0 bases and J 5 bases, leaving 4 bases between the germline ends. Germline lookup yields CDR1 MNHEY and CDR2 SVGEGT. CDR3 sequence: CASSYSGETQYF. CDR3 DNA: TGTGCCAGCAGTTACTCGGGGGAGACCCAGTACTTC.

V gene TRBV5-4 combines with J gene TRBJ1-1, with a tentative D call TRBD1 (5 bases). CDR3 length equals 14 residues. Trimming pared 2 bases from V and 5 bases from J, leaving 13 bases between. The germline V gene encodes CDR1 SGHNT and CDR2 YYREEE (reference sequence). CDR3 amino acids: CASSFEGRQTEAFF. In nucleotides, the CDR3 is TGTGCCAGCAGCTTTGAGGGGCGCCAAACTGAAGCTTTCTTT.

This clonotype was detected many times. The chain employs TRBV7-9 and TRBJ2-7; D perhaps matches TRBD1 (6 bases). Germline V gene data show CDR1 as SEHNR and CDR2 as FQNEAQ (reference sequence). The CDR3 has 17 amino acids. The germline V and J ends were trimmed by 1 base and 3 bases, with 19 bases remaining between them. The CDR3, as DNA: TGTGCCAGCAGCTTAGATTCTCCTTGGACAGCTCACTACGAGCAGTACTTC. Its translation: CASSLDSPWTAHYEQYF.

This clonotype was recorded at least ten times. CDR3 in amino acids: CSARGMGISYNEQFF. CDR3 bases: TGCAGTGCTCGGGGTATGGGGATCTCCTACAATGAGCAGTTCTTC. The chain has TRBV20-1 and TRBJ2-1; possible D gene TRBD2, 5 bases. Trimming took 5 bases from V and 0 from J, leaving 14 bases between them. The germline V gene has CDR1 DFQATT and CDR2 SNEGSKA (reference sequence). The CDR3 consists of 15 residues.

This clonotype was recorded many times. The chain couples TRBV4-1 to TRBJ2-1; D is uncertain. From germline, CDR1 is MGHRA and CDR2 YSYEKL. V was cut by 0 bases and J by 7 bases, with 4 bases left in between. The CDR3 totals 12 residues. The CDR3 DNA sequence: TGCGCCAGCAGCCAAGATTTGAATGAGCAGTTCTTC. This codes for CASSQDLNEQFF.

The V call is TRBV10-3, the J call TRBJ1-3; 7 bases are a match to TRBD1. Germline V gives CDR1 ENHRY, CDR2 SYGVKD. The ends lost 6 bases at V and 0 bases at J; junction bases unmatched: 8. The CDR3 has 16 amino acids. The CDR3 DNA reads as TGTGCCATCAGCAGGGACAGTTCGAGCTCTGGAAACACCATATATTTT. This encodes CAISRDSSSSGNTIYF.

At least ten counts were recorded for this clonotype. The J gene is TRBJ2-4, the V gene TRBV2; D is uncertain. The CDR3 extends over 14 amino acids. Trimming removed 5 bases at V and 2 bases at J, with 10 bases between. Germline V gene lookup returns CDR1 SNHLY and CDR2 FYNNEI. CDR3 DNA sequence: TGTGCCAGCAGTCGGGTAGTGTCCAAAAACATTCAGTACTTC. Translating gives CASSRVVSKNIQYF.

The chain links TRBV7-2 to TRBJ1-1; no reliable D call. From germline, CDR1 is SGHTA and CDR2 FQGNSA. Trimming took 1 base from V and 1 from J, leaving 13 bases between them. This CDR3 is 16 amino acids long. The DNA of the CDR3 is TGTGCCAGCAGCTTAGATCTCCGACGGGGGAACACTGAAGCTTTCTTT. Amino acid sequence: CASSLDLRRGNTEAFF.

Ten or more counts support this clonotype. The gene calls are TRBV20-1 and TRBJ2-5; TRBD1 agrees at 7 bases. Unmatched junction bases numbered 6, after V lost 4 bases and J lost 1 base. Germline CDR1 is DFQATT and CDR2 is SNEGSKA (reference sequence). The CDR3 sequence is 14 residues long. The CDR3 DNA reads TGCAGTGCTACCAATGACAGGGCCCAAGAGACCCAGTACTTC. Protein: CSATNDRAQETQYF.

This clonotype was observed many times. The rearrangement uses TRBV7-2 and TRBJ1-4; D unresolved. The germline V gene has CDR1 SGHTA and CDR2 FQGNSA. The length of the CDR3 is 17 residues. V was shortened by 3 bases and J by 2 bases, with 16 bases between the two germline ends. The CDR3: CASSFYAYTITNEKLFF. The CDR3 DNA follows: TGTGCCAGCAGCTTCTACGCCTACACTATTACTAATGAAAAACTGTTTTTT.

This clonotype was seen a handful of times. The V call is TRBV5-5, the J call TRBJ1-1; 8 nucleotides match TRBD1. V was pared by 5 bases and J by 4 bases, with 7 bases of the junction left unmatched. This CDR3 has 14 amino acids. Germline V gene lookup returns CDR1 SGHKS and CDR2 YYEKEE (reference sequence). CDR3 in amino acids: CASRPSQGVTEAFF. The CDR3 DNA sequence: TGTGCCAGCAGGCCATCACAGGGGGTCACTGAAGCTTTCTTT.

Many counts were recorded for this clonotype. CDR3 residues: CATSRDGLASVLTDTQYF. For the CDR3, the DNA is TGTGCCACCAGCAGAGATGGTCTGGCTAGCGTTTTGACAGATACGCAGTATTTT. This chain joins TRBV15 and TRBJ2-3, with TRBD2 as a possible D gene (6 bases). Deletions cut 0 bases from V and 3 bases from J, with 19 bases between. This CDR3 comprises 18 residues. Germline-derived CDR1 and CDR2 are LNHNV and YYDKDF (reference sequence).

This clonotype was observed a handful of times. This sequence joins TRBV7-2 and TRBJ2-7, with 7 positions matching TRBD2. V gave up 5 bases and J gave up 4 bases; unmatched junction bases: 8. This CDR3 is built from 14 residues. Per the germline V gene, CDR1 is SGHTA and CDR2 is FQGNSA. The CDR3 spells CASSPKWGGYEQYF. The DNA of the CDR3 is TGTGCCAGCAGCCCTAAGTGGGGGGGATACGAGCAGTACTTC. The full variable domain, completed using reference TRBV7-2 and TRBJ2-7, is GAGVSQSPSNKVTEKGKDVELRCDPISGHTALYWYRQSLGQGLEFLIYFQGNSAPDKSGLPSDRFSAERTGGSVSTLTIQRTQQEDSAVYLCASSPKWGGYEQYFGPGTRLTVT.

This clonotype was detected ten times or more. The V and J genes are TRBV18 and TRBJ2-3; D may be TRBD2 (5 bases). Germline assignment: CDR1 KGHSH and CDR2 LQKENI. The CDR3 is made up of 12 amino acids. The germline V and J ends were trimmed by 5 bases and 6 bases, with 9 bases remaining between them. The CDR3: CASSGLLDTQYF. The CDR3, as DNA: TGTGCCAGCTCAGGACTGTTGGATACGCAGTATTTT.

This clonotype was counted ten times or more. The rearrangement links TRBV7-2 to TRBJ2-5, with 7 bases that match TRBD1. Germline V gene lookup returns CDR1 SGHTA and CDR2 FQGNSA. The CDR3 sequence is 15 residues long. After removal of 1 base from V and 5 bases from J, the junction contained 7 bases not matched to a gene. The CDR3 loop is CASSLVDRSQETQYF. In nucleotides, the CDR3 is TGTGCCAGCAGCTTAGTGGACAGGAGTCAGGAGACCCAGTACTTC.

This chain joins TRBV9 and TRBJ2-5; D assignment may be TRBD1 or TRBD2 (6 bases each). The CDR3 contains 15 residues. Trimming stripped 4 bases from V and 2 bases from J, with 15 bases between. Germline loops: CDR1 SGDLS, CDR2 YYNGEE. The CDR3 DNA follows: TGTGCCAGCAGCCCAATGGGGGGCAGTCAAGAGACCCAGTACTTC. It translates to CASSPMGGSQETQYF.

This clonotype was counted between two and nine times. The chain recombines TRBV5-6 with TRBJ2-1, with D tentatively TRBD2 (6 bases). The CDR3 runs 13 residues. V gave up 0 bases and J gave up 9 bases, with 10 bases separating them. Germline V gene sequence: CDR1 SGHDT, CDR2 YYEEEE. The CDR3 DNA sequence: TGTGCCAGCAGCTTGGGGGAGGCTATTGAGCAGTTCTTC. This encodes CASSLGEAIEQFF. Complete variable domain (other parts from reference TRBV5-6 and TRBJ2-1): DAGVTQSPTHLIKTRGQQVTLRCSPKSGHDTVSWYQQALGQGPQFIFQYYEEEERQRGNFPDRFSGHQFPNYSSELNVNALLLGDSALYLCASSLGEAIEQFFGPGTRLTVL.

The sample holds a few counts of this clonotype. This could be a read error, since a much larger clone is one nucleotide away. J is TRBJ1-1 and V is TRBV5-4; 7 bases fit TRBD1. This CDR3 has 14 amino acids. Per germline, CDR1 SGHNT and CDR2 YYREEE (reference sequence). In DNA form, the CDR3 reads TGTGTCAGCAGCTGGAAGGGGGCGAACACTGAAGCTTTCTTT. Protein: CVSSWKGANTEAFF. Looking up the rest from reference TRBV5-4 and TRBJ1-1 gives the full variable domain: ETGVTQSPTHLIKTRGQQVTLRCSSQSGHNTVSWYQQALGQGPQFIFQYYREEENGRGNFPPRFSGLQFPNYSSELNVNALELDDSALYLCVSSWKGANTEAFFGQGTRLTVV.

The table lists this clonotype with a few counts. V gene TRBV5-1 combines with J gene TRBJ2-7, with D perhaps matching TRBD2 (6 bases). V gave up 4 bases and J gave up 6 bases, with 23 bases separating them. Germline V gene lookup returns CDR1 SGHRS and CDR2 YFSETQ. The CDR3 contains 16 residues. CDR3 nucleotides: TGCGCCAGCAGCACGGACGTAGCGCTCGGGGGAGGCGAGCAGTACTTC. Protein product: CASSTDVALGGGEQYF.

The table lists this clonotype with many counts. The V gene is TRBV27, the J gene TRBJ1-1, with unresolved D. This CDR3 contains 14 residues. The germline V gene encodes CDR1 MNHEY and CDR2 SMNVEV (reference sequence). V was pared by 4 bases and J by 0 bases, with 9 bases between. CDR3 residues: CASSSQRMNTEAFF. The CDR3 DNA is TGTGCCAGCAGTTCGCAGCGTATGAACACTGAAGCTTTCTTT.

This clonotype was seen repeatedly, ten times or more. The chain joins TRBV20-1 to TRBJ1-5, with 7 bases fitting TRBD1. With V trimmed by 4 bases and J by 7 bases, 10 bases remained unmatched. The CDR3 extends over 14 amino acids. Germline V gives CDR1 DFQATT, CDR2 SNEGSKA (reference sequence). The CDR3: CSATLGAGGQPQHF. Here the CDR3 DNA reads TGCAGTGCTACCCTGGGGGCAGGGGGGCAGCCCCAGCATTTT.

The sample holds many counts of this clonotype. This chain connects TRBV20-1 to TRBJ2-3; D ambiguous. Germline CDR1 reads DFQATT; CDR2 reads SNEGSKA (reference sequence). V was trimmed by 5 bases and J by 5 bases, leaving 14 bases between them. The CDR3 consists of 13 residues. CDR3 in amino acids: CSAWVLVGDTQYF. Here the CDR3 DNA reads TGCAGTGCTTGGGTCTTGGTGGGAGATACGCAGTATTTT.

Regarding this clonotype: The junction differs from germline at one of its ends, possibly a read error. V gene TRBV12-3 or TRBV12-4 combines with J gene TRBJ2-5; 9 bases are a match to TRBD2. This CDR3 contains 14 residues. The CDR3 sequence is CASSRVAGEETQNF. The CDR3 DNA reads as TGTGCCAGCAGTCGAGTAGCGGGGGAAGAGACCCAGAACTTC.

This clonotype was observed many times. V and J are TRBV5-1 and TRBJ2-7; D gene ambiguous. V was cut by 0 bases and J by 1 base, with 8 bases left in between. This CDR3 is built from 14 residues. CDR1 SGHRS and CDR2 YFSETQ come from the germline V gene. CDR3: CASSLELGSYEQYF. CDR3 sequence (DNA): TGCGCCAGCAGCTTGGAGTTAGGATCCTACGAGCAGTACTTC.

In its sample, this clonotype was seen a few times. The gene calls are TRBV15 and TRBJ2-5; perhaps D is TRBD1 or TRBD2 (5 bases each). CDR3 length: 13 amino acids. The germline V gene encodes CDR1 LNHNV and CDR2 YYDKDF (reference sequence). V shed 8 bases and J shed 7 bases, with 17 bases lying between them. CDR3: CATGRDRWGTQYF. The CDR3 coding sequence is TGTGCCACCGGCCGGGACCGGTGGGGGACCCAGTACTTC.